A selection of T cell receptor beta chains follows, all from one sample in a study of cytomegalovirus exposure and HLA in healthy donors. Assay used: immunoSEQ multiplex PCR; TCRdb lists only in-frame clones, some missing. The top ten hold about 13% of the sample, which has about 160,000 clones, roughly 76% seen once. Sequences were obtained from PBMCs. These receptors came from a woman in her fifties or sixties in good health and CMV-seronegative. Each CDR3 is given with its conserved first and last residue. Each record gives: V gene, CDR3 protein.

>TRBV18
CASSPSRGQETQYF
>TRBV19
CASSSDQGDTQYF
>TRBV30
CAWSVRASNQPQHF
>TRBV2
CASSGDRGEATNEKLFF
>TRBV19
CASSILAGIYNEQFF
>TRBV9
CASSASTQGVYGYTF
>TRBV5-1
CASSSGQGANQPQHF
>TRBV5-1
CASSSTGGTEAFF
>TRBV28
CASSRPGTGTYEQYF
>TRBV29-1
CSVRQMNTEAFF
>TRBV15
CATSPRETGFRNGQFF
>TRBV14
CASSQEWGLLARDGYTF
>TRBV28
CASSLAGPFQGYTF
>TRBV5-4
CASSLVGTGPYEQYF
>TRBV19
CASSKLDKSFDYEQYF
>TRBV9
CASSVGDSREEAFF
>TRBV7-2
CASSPGQRNTIYF
>TRBV5-8
CASSLVLQTQYF
>TRBV5-1
CASSLGGRTGALGETQYF
>TRBV10-2
CASAGDTDTQYF
>TRBV7-8
CASSLAAVSYEQYF
>TRBV18
CASSPYRLVNTEAFF
>TRBV4-2
CASSQEASGRRAQYF
>TRBV5-6
CASSMEEFANTGELFF
>TRBV15
CATSPDRDATRTPRCTF
>TRBV7-2
CASSLRLAGVRDTQYF
>TRBV5-1
CASSLWAGGDYGYTF
>TRBV7-2
CASSLALLAGGLPPYEQYF
>TRBV7-2
CASSLDFQSYNEQFF
>TRBV18
CASSLQGDNEKLFF
>TRBV6-1
CASIRGSGNEQFF
>TRBV11-2
CASSVSGGAVTQYF
>TRBV7-2
CASSLVPEDRFYGYTF
>TRBV9
CASSETGDSYNSPLHF